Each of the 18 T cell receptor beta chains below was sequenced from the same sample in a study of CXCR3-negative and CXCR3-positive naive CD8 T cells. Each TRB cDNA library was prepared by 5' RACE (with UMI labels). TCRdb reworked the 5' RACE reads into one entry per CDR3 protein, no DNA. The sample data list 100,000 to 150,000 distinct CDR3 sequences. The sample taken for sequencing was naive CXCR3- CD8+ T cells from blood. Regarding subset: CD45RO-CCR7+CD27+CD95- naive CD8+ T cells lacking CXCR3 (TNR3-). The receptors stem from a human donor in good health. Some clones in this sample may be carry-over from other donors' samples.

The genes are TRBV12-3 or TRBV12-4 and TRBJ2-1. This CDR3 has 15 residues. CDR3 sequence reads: CASTFSGTSYNEQFF.

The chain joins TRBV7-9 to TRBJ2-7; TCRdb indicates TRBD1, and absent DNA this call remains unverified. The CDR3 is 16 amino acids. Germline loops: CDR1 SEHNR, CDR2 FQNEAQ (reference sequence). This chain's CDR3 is CASSPPPGQGTYEQYF.

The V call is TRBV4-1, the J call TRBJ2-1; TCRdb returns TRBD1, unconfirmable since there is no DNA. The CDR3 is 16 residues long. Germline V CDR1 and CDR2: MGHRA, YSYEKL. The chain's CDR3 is CASSQVYGTGDNEQFF.

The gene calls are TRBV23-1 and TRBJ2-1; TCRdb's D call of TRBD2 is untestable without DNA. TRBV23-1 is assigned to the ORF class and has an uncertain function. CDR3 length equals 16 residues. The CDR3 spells CASSQAGKKRHNEQFF.

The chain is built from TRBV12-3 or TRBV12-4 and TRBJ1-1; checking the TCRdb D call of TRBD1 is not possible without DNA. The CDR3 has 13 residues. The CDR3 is CASRPQANTEAFF.

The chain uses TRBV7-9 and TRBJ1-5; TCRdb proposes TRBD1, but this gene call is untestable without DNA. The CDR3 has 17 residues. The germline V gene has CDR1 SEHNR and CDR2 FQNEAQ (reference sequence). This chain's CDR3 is CASSPPGDRENNQPQHF.

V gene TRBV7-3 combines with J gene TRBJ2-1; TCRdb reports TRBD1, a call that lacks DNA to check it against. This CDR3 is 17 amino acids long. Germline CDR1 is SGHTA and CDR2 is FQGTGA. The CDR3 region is CASSLSPNLGGGHEQFF.

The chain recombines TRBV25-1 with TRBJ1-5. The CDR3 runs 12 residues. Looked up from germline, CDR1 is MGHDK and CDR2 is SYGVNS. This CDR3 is CASSENNQPQHF.

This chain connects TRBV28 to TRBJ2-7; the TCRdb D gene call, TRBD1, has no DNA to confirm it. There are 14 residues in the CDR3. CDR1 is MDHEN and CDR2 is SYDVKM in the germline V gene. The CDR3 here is CASKGRGGLHEQYF.

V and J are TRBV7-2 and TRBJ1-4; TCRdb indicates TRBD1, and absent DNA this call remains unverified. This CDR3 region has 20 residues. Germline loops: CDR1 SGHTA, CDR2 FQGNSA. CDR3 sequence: CASSLGARAGGPGFNEKLFF.

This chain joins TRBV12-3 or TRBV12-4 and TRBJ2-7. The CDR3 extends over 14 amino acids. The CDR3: CASSLTRLPYEQYF.

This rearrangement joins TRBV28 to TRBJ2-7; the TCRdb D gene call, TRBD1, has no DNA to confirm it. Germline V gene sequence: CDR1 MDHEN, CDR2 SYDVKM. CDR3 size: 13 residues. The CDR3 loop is CASSLAGDYEQYF.

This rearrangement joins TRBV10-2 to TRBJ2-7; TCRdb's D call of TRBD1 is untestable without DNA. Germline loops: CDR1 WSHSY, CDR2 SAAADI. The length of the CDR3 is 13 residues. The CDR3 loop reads CASRDRGGFGQYF.

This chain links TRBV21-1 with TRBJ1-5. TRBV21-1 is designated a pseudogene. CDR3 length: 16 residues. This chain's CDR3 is CASSKDVGYSNQPQHF.

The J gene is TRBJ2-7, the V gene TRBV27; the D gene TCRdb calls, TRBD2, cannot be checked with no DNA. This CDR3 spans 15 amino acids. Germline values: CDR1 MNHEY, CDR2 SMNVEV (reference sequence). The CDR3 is CASSTSGTSGYEQYF.

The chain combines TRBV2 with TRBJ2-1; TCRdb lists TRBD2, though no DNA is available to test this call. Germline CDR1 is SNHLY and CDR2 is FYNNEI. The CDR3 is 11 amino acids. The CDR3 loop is CATLTSGREAF.

The CDR3 sequence: CSVLGGEAGANVLTF. The chain carries TRBV29-1 and TRBJ2-6; TCRdb calls TRBD1, which cannot be checked without DNA. CDR1 and CDR2 from the germline V gene are SQVTM and ANQGSEA. The CDR3 runs 15 residues.

This chain's CDR3 is CASSFGARPSSYNSPLHF. The rearrangement links TRBV12-3 or TRBV12-4 to TRBJ1-6; TCRdb gives TRBD1 as the D gene, but with no DNA this cannot be confirmed. The CDR3 has 18 amino acids.